The clone carrying this TCR beta chain is a singleton in its sample. What it recognizes is unknown. TCRdb keeps only in-frame clones here, not all; method: immunoSEQ multiplex PCR. The table lists hundreds of thousands of clones, around 92% of them singletons. The source of the sample is a study of shared clonotypes between healthy human individuals. Study results and caveats: The rarefaction results pointed to incomplete sorted-subset sequencing despite large depth. The represented genetic and exposure-history diversity was limited by the small number of donors. When naive CD4 clonotypes were compared across four donors, around 4.6% were shared.

The CDR3 is 14 residues long. Germline V lookup: CDR1 MDHEN, CDR2 SYDVKM. Trimming stripped 6 bases from V and 6 bases from J, with 15 bases between. CD8 cells regarded as naive lacked CD45RO, were positively chosen for CCR7, and omitted terminally differentiated effector memory CD45RA+ cells. This clonotype was sampled from a man aged 25-40 years in good health. The chain links TRBV28 to TRBJ2-1, with D uncertain. The specimen sequenced was naive CD8+ T cells sorted from blood. CDR3: CASRPLALGNEQFF. Written as DNA, the CDR3 is TGTGCCAGCAGGCCCTTGGCGCTGGGCAATGAGCAGTTCTTC.